What follows are 5 T cell receptor beta chains derived from one specimen sequenced in a study of CXCR3-negative and CXCR3-positive naive CD8 T cells. TRB cDNA was prepared as libraries by UMI-labeled 5' RACE. TCRdb re-called the 5' RACE reads and gives one entry per CDR3 protein, without DNA. The data include approximately 39,000 distinct CDR3 sequences; the top ten clones carry more than 14%. Sequencing input: memory CD8+ T cells from blood. These receptors originate from a human donor in good health. Some clones in this sample may be carry-over from other donors' samples.

The chain employs TRBV10-3 and TRBJ2-7. The CDR3 length is 12 residues. Germline-derived CDR1 and CDR2 are ENHRY and SYGVKD. The CDR3 region is CAIRDGENEQYF.

This clonotype is identified as medium-sized from frequency. The V gene is TRBV20-1, the J gene TRBJ1-6; TCRdb picks TRBD1, but there is no DNA to check that call. The germline V gene has CDR1 DFQATT and CDR2 SNEGSKA (reference sequence). CDR3 length: 14 residues. The CDR3 sequence is CSAKGTGGSSPLHF.

The chain has TRBV4-3 and TRBJ2-1; TCRdb lists TRBD2, though no DNA is available to test this call. The germline gives CDR1 LGHNA, CDR2 YSLEER. The CDR3 runs 16 residues. The chain's CDR3 is CASSQDLAGGQDEQFF.

This chain connects TRBV29-1 to TRBJ2-1; with no DNA, the TCRdb D assignment of TRBD1 cannot be verified. Looked up from germline, CDR1 is SQVTM and CDR2 is ANQGSEA. CDR3 size: 12 residues. CDR3 protein: CSALPGDNEQFF.

This chain uses TRBV29-1 with TRBJ1-1; TCRdb names TRBD1, which stays unverified in the absence of DNA. CDR1 is SQVTM and CDR2 is ANQGSEA in the germline V gene. This CDR3 has 12 amino acids. CDR3 region: CSVAPSHTEAFF.